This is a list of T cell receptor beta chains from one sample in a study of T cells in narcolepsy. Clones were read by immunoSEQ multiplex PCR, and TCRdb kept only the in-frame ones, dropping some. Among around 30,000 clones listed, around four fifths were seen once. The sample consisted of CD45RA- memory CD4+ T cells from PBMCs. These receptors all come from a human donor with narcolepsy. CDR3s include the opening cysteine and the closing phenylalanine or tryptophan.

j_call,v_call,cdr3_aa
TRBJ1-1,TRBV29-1,CSVDRGSEAFF
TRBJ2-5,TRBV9,CASSVDGGPSEEQYF
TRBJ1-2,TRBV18,CASSPPGVKDYGYTF
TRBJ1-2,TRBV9,CASTWGGDRDGYTF
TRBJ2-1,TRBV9,CASSFDSGGRYNEQFF
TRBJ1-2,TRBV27,CASRPGQNSYGYTF
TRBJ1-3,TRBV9,CASSVDGFNTIYF
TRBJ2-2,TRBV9,CASSALTGDTNGELFF
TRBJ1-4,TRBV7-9,CASSPGGSFDEKLFF
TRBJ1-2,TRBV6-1,CASSERTGANYGYTF
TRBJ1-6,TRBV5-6,CASSSQVYNSPLHF
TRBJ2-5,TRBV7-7,CASSSGQGSVYQETQYF
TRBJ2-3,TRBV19,CASSSRTSGNTDTQYF
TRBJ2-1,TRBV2,CASSEAQGPGSNEQFF
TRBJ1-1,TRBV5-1,CASSPGGGGTEAFF
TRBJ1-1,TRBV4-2,CASSQFRGGNTEAFF
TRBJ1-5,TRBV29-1,CSVGEQASNQPQHF
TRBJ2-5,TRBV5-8,CASSWGARTQETQYF
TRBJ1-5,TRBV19,CASSIQINQPQHF
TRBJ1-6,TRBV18,CASSPGVGSPLHF
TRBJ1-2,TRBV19,CASKRGTDPYGYTF
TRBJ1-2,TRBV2,CASSNTGGDGYTF
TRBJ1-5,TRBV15,CATSRDTDPDRRDQPQHF
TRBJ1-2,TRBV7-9,CASSFSLDYGYTF
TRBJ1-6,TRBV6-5,CASRPLDRAGSPLHF
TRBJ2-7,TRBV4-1,CASSQEGGQGAYEQYF
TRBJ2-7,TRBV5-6,CASSFGTSGSYEQYF
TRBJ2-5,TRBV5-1,CASSGGGRETQYF
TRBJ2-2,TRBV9,CASRPEGPAGELFF
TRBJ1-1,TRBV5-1,CASSPGMNTEAFF
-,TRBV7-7,CASSIQEGNEQYF
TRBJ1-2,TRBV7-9,CASSLYPRRVVEANYGYTF
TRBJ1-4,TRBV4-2,CATAKGDQGEEKLFF
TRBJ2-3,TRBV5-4,CASSLGTGGHGDTQYF
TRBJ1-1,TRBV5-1,CASSSTTVEAFF
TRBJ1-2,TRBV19,CASSTSTGSYGYTF
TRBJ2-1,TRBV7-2,CASSLSIGDYNLAVFF
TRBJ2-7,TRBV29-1,CSVVISPNHYEQYF
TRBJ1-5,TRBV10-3,CAISESVQIRGTGSNQPQHF
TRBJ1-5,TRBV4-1,CASSQERQPNQPQHF
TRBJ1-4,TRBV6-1,CASRGTGDHEKLFF
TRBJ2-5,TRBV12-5,CASGLGLAGGQETQYF
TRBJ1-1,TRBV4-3,CASSQVRGVGARSSEAFF
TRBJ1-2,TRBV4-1,CASSPTGFTANYGYTF
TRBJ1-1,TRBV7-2,CASSSIGGLNTEAFF
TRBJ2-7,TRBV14,CASSRQPYEQYF
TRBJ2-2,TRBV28,CASSLGPRGVGELFF